This TCR beta chain is drawn from a study of blood T cells in healthy people across ages. The amount of total RNA extracted per sample was at least 5 micrograms. Trimming took off 1 base at V and 3 bases at J, with 7 bases between the two ends. CDR1 and CDR2 from the germline V gene are LGHDT and YNNKEL (reference sequence). The CDR3 is made up of 15 amino acids. Study-wide points: A roughly linear fall in TCR beta diversity per million T cells was seen with increasing age.

Using a J-beta primer mix together with a sample-barcoded 5' primer, a second PCR was run for roughly 6 to 12 cycles. TCRdb redid the calling of the 5' RACE reads with MiXCR, one entry per CDR3 protein. This table has more than 1,000,000 distinct CDR3 sequences, approximately 26% appearing once. Notes on this clonotype: Its antigen remains unidentified.

The same sample was also used in a study of T cells of mothers and their children. That source notes: Per mother, over 9 million TCR beta CDR3 reads were obtained; per child, about 3 million.

This TCR came from a girl aged 2 to 9 in good health. The sequenced sample consisted of blood. The rearrangement links TRBV3-1 to TRBJ2-6; D is unresolved. The CDR3 spells CASSQGSHGANVLTF. The CDR3 nucleotides are TGTGCCAGCAGCCAAGGAAGTCATGGGGCCAACGTCCTGACTTTC.